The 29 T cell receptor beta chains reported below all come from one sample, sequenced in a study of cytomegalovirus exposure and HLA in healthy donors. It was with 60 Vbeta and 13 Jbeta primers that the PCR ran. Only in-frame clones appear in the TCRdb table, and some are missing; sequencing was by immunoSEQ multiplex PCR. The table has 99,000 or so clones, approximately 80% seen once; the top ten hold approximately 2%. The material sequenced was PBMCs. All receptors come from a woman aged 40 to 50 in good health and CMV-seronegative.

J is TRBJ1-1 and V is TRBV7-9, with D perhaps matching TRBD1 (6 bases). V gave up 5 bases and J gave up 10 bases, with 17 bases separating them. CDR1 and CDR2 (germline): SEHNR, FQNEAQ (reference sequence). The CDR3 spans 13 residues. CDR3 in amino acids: CASSPPGGGGAFF. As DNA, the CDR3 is TGTGCCAGCAGCCCACCCGGCGGGGGCGGAGCTTTCTTT.

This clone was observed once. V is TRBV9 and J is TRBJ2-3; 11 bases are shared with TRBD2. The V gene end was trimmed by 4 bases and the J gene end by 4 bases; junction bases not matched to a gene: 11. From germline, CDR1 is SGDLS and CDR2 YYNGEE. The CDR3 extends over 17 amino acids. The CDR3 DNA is TGTGCCAGCAGCCCCGAAGGTAGCGGGAGGGCCCCAGATACGCAGTATTTT. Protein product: CASSPEGSGRAPDTQYF.

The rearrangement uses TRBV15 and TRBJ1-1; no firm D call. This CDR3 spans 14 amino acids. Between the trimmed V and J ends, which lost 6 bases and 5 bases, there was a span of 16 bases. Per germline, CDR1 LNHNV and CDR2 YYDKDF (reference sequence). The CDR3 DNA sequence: TGTGCCACCAGTACCTTCCGGGGAGGAACTGAAGCTTTCTTT. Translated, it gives CATSTFRGGTEAFF.

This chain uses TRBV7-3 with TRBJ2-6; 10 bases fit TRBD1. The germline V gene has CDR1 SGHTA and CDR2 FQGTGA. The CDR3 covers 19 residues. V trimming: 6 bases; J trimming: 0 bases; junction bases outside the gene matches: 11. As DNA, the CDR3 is TGTGCCAGCAGGTCCGGGACAGGGGCCTTTAGCTCTGGGGCCAACGTCCTGACTTTC. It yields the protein CASRSGTGAFSSGANVLTF.

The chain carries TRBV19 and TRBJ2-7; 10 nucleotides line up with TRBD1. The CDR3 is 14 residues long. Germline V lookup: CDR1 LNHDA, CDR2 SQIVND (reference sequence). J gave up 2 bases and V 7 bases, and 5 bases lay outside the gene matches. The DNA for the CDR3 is TGTGCCAGTAAGAGGGACAGGGGAGCCTACGAGCAGTACTTC. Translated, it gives CASKRDRGAYEQYF.

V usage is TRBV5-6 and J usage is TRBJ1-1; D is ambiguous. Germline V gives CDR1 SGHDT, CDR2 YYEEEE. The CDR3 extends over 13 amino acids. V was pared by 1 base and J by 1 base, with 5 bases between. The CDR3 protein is CASSLNRNTEAFF. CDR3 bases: TGTGCCAGCAGCTTGAATAGGAACACTGAAGCTTTCTTT.

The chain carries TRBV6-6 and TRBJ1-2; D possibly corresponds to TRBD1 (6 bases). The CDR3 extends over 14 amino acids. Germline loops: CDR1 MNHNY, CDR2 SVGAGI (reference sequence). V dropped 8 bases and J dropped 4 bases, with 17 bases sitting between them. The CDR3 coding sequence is TGTGCCAGCTTATTGTTGACAGGCGGCTATGGCTACACCTTC. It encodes CASLLLTGGYGYTF.

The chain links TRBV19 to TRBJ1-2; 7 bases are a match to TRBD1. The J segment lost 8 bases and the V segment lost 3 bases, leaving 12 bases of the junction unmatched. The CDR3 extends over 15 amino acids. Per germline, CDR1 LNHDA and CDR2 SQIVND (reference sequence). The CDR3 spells CASSISPTGRSGYTF. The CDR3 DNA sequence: TGTGCCAGTAGTATCTCCCCGACAGGGAGGAGCGGCTACACCTTC.

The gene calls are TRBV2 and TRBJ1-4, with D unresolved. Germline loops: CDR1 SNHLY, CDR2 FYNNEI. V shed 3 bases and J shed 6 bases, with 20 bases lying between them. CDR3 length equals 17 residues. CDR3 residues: CASSDPKEARAYEKLFF. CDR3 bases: TGTGCCAGCAGTGACCCGAAGGAGGCCAGAGCCTATGAAAAACTGTTTTTT. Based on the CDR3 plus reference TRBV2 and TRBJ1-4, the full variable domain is EPEVTQTPSHQVTQMGQEVILRCVPISNHLYFYWYRQILGQKVEFLVSFYNNEISEKSEIFDDQFSVERPDGSNFTLKIRSTKLEDSAMYFCASSDPKEARAYEKLFFGSGTQLSVL.

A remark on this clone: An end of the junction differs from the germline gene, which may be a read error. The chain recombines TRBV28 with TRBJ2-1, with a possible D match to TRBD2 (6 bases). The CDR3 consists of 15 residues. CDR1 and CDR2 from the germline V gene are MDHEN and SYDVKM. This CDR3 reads CASTLGDSADNERFF. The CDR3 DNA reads TGTGCCAGCACTTTAGGGGACTCCGCTGACAATGAGCGGTTCTTC.

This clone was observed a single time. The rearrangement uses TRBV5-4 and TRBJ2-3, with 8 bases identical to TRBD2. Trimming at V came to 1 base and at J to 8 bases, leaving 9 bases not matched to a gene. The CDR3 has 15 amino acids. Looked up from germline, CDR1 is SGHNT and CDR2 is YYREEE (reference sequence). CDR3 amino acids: CASSLFGTSGSTQYF. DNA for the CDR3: TGTGCCAGCAGCTTGTTCGGGACTAGTGGTAGTACGCAGTATTTT. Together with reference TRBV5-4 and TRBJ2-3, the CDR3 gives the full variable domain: ETGVTQSPTHLIKTRGQQVTLRCSSQSGHNTVSWYQQALGQGPQFIFQYYREEENGRGNFPPRFSGLQFPNYSSELNVNALELDDSALYLCASSLFGTSGSTQYFGPGTRLTVL.

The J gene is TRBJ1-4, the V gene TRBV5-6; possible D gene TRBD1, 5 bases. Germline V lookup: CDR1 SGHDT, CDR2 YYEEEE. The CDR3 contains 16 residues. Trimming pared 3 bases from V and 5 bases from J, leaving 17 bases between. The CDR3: CASSSRYGGKNEKLFF. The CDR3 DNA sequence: TGTGCCAGCAGCTCACGCTACGGGGGAAAAAATGAAAAACTGTTTTTT. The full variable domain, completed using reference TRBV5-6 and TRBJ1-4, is DAGVTQSPTHLIKTRGQQVTLRCSPKSGHDTVSWYQQALGQGPQFIFQYYEEEERQRGNFPDRFSGHQFPNYSSELNVNALLLGDSALYLCASSSRYGGKNEKLFFGSGTQLSVL.

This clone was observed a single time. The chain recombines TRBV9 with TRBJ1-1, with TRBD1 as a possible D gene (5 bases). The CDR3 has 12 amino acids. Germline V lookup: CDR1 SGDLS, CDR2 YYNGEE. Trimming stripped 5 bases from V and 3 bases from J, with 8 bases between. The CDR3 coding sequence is TGTGCCAGCAGGGGGCTTGACACTGAAGCTTTCTTT. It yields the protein CASRGLDTEAFF.

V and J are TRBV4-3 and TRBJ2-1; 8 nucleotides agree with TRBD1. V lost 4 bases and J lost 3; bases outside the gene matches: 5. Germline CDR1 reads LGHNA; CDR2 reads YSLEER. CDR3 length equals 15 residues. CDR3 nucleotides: TGCGCCAGCAGCCGGGTGGACAGGGACTACAATGAGCAGTTCTTC. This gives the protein CASSRVDRDYNEQFF.

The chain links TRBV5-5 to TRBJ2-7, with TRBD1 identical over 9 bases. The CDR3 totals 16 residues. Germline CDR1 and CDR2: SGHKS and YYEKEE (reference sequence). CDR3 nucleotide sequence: TGTGACACCAACCTCCTCGGGACAGGGAACGTTCACGAGCAGTACTTC. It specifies CDTNLLGTGNVHEQYF.

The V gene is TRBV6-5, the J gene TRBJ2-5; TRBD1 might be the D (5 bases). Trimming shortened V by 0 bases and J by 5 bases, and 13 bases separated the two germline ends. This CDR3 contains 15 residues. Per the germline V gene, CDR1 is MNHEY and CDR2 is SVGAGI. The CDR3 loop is CASSYSSAGSETQYF. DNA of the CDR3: TGTGCCAGCAGTTACTCGTCTGCAGGGTCCGAGACCCAGTACTTC.

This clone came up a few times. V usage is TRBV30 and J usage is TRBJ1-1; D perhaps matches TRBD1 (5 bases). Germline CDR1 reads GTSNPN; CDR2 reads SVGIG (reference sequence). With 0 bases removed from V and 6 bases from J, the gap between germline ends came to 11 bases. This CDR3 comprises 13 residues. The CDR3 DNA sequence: TGTGCCTGGAGTGTGCCAGGGATCCCTGAAGCTTTCTTT. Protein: CAWSVPGIPEAFF.

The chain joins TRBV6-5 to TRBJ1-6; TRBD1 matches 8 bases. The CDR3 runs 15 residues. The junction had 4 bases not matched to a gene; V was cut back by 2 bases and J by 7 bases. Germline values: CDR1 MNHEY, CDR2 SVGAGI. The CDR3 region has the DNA TGTGCCAGCAGTTACGAGACAGGGGAGAATTCACCCCTCCACTTT. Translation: CASSYETGENSPLHF.

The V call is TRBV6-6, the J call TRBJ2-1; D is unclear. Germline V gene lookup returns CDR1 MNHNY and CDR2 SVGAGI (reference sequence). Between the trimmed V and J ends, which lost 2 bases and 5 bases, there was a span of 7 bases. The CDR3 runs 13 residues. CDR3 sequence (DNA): TGTGCCAGCAGTTACGGGCTGAACAATGAGCAGTTCTTC. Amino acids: CASSYGLNNEQFF.

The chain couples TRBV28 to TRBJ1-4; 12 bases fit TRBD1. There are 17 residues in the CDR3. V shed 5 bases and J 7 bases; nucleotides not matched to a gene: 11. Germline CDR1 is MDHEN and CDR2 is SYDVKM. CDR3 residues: CASSRYRDRGRGEKLFF. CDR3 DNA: TGTGCCAGCAGTCGCTACCGGGACAGGGGGCGCGGTGAAAAACTGTTTTTT.

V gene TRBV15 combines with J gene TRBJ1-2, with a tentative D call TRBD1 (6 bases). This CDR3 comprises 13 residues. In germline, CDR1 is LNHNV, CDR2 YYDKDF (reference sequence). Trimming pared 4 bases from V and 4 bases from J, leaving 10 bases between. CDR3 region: CATSTGVGYGYTF. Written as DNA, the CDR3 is TGTGCCACCAGCACAGGGGTTGGCTATGGCTACACCTTC.

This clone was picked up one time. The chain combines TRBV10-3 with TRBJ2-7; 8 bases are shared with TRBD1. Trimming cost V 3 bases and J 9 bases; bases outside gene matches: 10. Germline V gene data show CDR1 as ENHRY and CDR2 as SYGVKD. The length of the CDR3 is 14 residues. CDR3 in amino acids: CAISESGQGRGQYF. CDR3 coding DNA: TGTGCCATCAGTGAATCAGGACAGGGAAGGGGGCAGTACTTC.

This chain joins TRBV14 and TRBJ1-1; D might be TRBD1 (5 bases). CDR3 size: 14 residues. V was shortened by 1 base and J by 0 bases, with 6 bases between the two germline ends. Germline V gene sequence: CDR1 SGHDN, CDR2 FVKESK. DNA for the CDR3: TGTGCCAGCAGCCAAGCAGGGATGAACACTGAAGCTTTCTTT. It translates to CASSQAGMNTEAFF.

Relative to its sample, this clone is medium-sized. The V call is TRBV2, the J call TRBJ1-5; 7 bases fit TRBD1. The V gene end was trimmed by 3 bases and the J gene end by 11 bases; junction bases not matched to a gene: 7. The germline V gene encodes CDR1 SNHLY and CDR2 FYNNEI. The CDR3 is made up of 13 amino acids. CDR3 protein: CASSEGTASAQHF. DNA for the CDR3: TGTGCCAGCAGTGAGGGGACAGCCTCGGCCCAGCATTTT.

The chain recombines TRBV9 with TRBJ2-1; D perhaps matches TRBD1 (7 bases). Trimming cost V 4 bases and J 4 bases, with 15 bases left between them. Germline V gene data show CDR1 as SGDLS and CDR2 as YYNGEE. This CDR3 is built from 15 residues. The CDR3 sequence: CASSPPQGGYNEQFF. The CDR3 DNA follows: TGTGCCAGCAGCCCCCCTCAGGGGGGATACAATGAGCAGTTCTTC. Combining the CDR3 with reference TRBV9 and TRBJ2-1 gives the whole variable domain DSGVTQTPKHLITATGQRVTLRCSPRSGDLSVYWYQQSLDQGLQFLIQYYNGEERAKGNILERFSAQQFPDLHSELNLSSLELGDSALYFCASSPPQGGYNEQFFGPGTRLTVL.

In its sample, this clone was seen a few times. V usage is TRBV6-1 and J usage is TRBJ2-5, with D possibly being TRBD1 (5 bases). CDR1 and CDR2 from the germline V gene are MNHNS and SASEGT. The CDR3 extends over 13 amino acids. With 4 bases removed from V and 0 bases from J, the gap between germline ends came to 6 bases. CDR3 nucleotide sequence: TGTGCCAGCAGTGGACAGCACCAAGAGACCCAGTACTTC. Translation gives CASSGQHQETQYF.

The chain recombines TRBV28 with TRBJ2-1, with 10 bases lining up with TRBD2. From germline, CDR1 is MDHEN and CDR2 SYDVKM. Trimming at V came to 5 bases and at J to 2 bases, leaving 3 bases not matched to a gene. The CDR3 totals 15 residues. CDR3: CASSDTSGTYNEQFF. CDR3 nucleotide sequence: TGTGCCAGCAGTGACACTAGCGGGACCTACAATGAGCAGTTCTTC.

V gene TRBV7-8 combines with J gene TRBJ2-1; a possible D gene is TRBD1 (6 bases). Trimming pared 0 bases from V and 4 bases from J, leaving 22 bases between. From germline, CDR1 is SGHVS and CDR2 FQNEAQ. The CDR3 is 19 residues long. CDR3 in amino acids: CASSLASVRDTAFYNEQFF. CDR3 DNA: TGTGCCAGCAGCTTAGCGTCGGTCCGGGACACCGCGTTTTACAATGAGCAGTTCTTC.

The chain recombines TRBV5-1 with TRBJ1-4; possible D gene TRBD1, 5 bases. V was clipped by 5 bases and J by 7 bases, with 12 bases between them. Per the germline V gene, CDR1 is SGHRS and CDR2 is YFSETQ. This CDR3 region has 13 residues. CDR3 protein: CASSRDGGEKLFF. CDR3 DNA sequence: TGCGCCAGCAGTCGGGACGGGGGTGAAAAACTGTTTTTT.